This TCR beta chain was recorded in a study of patients and donors after allogeneic stem cell transplantation. MiXCR, run by TCRdb on the RT-PCR reads, gives a single entry per CDR3 protein. The data show approximately 150,000 distinct CDR3 sequences, with approximately 35% seen just once and 50% held by the top ten. The CDR3 contains 13 residues. Germline V lookup: CDR1 MRHNA, CDR2 SNTAGT. The ends were cut back, 0 bases at V and 5 bases at J, with 7 bases in the middle. The chain uses TRBV6-4 and TRBJ1-1; no clear D gene. This receptor was taken from a human donor who was either an allogeneic HSCT recipient or a stem cell or donor lymphocyte infusion donor (not recorded which). It is not recorded whose cells these are; they may come from a transplant donor. The sequencing input was blood, either unsorted or a sorted T cell fraction (not recorded which). This CDR3 reads CASSDSPGTEAFF. Here the CDR3 DNA reads TGTGCCAGCAGTGACTCGCCGGGGACTGAAGCTTTCTTT.